This entry features one TCR beta chain sequence. Methods used by the authors: Reference gene primers were amplified, and this amplification served to estimate nucleated cell counts. Assay used: immunoSEQ multiplex PCR; TCRdb lists only in-frame clones, some missing. V, J and clone size derive from that table, while D and trimming were established from the DNA sequence. This sample has around 260,000 clones, with over 75% found just once. This entry comes from a study of blood T cell repertoires in COVID-19. The germline gives CDR1 SGHTA, CDR2 FQGTGA. The V gene lost 5 bases and the J gene lost 0 bases, with 8 bases spanning the gap. This CDR3 has 15 amino acids. Participants' reported clinical history set cohort assignment.

The sample taken for sequencing was PBMCs or T cells enriched from blood (not recorded which). The receptor's source is a woman aged 30 to 39 who had recovered from COVID-19. The chain carries TRBV7-3 and TRBJ1-6, with D unresolved. The CDR3 is CASSLESSYNSPLHF. The CDR3 nucleotides read TGTGCCAGCAGCCTAGAGAGCTCCTATAATTCACCCCTCCACTTT. Looking up the rest from reference TRBV7-3 and TRBJ1-6 gives the full variable domain: GAGVSQTPSNKVTEKGKYVELRCDPISGHTALYWYRQSLGQGPEFLIYFQGTGAADDSGLPNDRFFAVRPEGSVSTLKIQRTERGDSAVYLCASSLESSYNSPLHFGNGTRLTVT.